The entry below gives a single T cell receptor (beta chain) sequence along with its context. Its antigen is unknown. The CDR3 is 15 residues long. In germline, CDR1 is SGHVS, CDR2 FQNEAQ. V was pared by 5 bases and J by 5 bases, with 16 bases between. The source of the sample is a study of brain metastases from non-small cell lung cancer. General study findings and limits: Compared with their matched primary tumors, around 60% of brain metastases showed expanded T-cell clones. Fewer infiltrating T cells were found in brain metastases than primaries. Metastases had sparse T cells but largely shared repertoires with primaries.

The method was immunoSEQ multiplex PCR; TCRdb's version includes in-frame clones alone and lacks a portion of them. Recorded for this sample: 76 clones. The receptor was isolated from a donor at least 40 years old with non-small cell lung cancer. Material: tissue from a brain metastasis. The V and J genes are TRBV7-8 and TRBJ2-1, with D possibly called TRBD1 or TRBD2 (5 bases each). The CDR3 spells CASSPPGTTNNEQFF. As DNA, the CDR3 is TGTGCCAGCAGCCCACCCGGGACGACAAACAATGAGCAGTTCTTC.